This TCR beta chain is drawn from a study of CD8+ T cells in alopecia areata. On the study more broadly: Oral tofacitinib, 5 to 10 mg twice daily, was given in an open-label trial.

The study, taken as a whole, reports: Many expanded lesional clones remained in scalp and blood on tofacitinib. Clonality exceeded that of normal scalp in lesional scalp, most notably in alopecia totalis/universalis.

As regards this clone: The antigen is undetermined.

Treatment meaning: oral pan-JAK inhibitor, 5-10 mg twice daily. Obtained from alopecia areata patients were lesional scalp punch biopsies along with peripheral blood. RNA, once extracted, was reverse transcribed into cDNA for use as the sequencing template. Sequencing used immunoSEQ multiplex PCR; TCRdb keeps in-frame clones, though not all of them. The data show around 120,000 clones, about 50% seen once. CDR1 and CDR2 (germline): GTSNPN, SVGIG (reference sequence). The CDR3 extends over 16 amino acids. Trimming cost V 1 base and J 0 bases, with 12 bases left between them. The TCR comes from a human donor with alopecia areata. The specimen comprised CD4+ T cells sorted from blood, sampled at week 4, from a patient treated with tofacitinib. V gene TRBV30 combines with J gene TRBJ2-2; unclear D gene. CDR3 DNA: TGTGCCTGGAGTGATAAATGGTTCGCGAACACCGGGGAGCTGTTTTTT. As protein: CAWSDKWFANTGELFF.